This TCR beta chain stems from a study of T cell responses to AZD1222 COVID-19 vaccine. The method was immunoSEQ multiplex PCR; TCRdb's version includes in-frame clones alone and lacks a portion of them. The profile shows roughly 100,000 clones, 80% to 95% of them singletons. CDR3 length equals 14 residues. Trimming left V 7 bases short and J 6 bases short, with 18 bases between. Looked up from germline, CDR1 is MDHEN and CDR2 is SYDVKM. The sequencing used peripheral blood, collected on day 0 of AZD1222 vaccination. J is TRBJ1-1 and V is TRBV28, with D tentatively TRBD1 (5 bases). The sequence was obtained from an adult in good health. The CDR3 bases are TGTGCCAGCACCGGACCCGGGACGTCGGCTGAAGCTTTCTTT. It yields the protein CASTGPGTSAEAFF.